One and the same sample provided the 7 T cell receptor beta chains below, sequenced in a study of neurological immune-mediated disorders. TCRdb independently ran MiXCR on the 5' RACE reads; one entry per CDR3 protein. Among tens of thousands of distinct CDR3 sequences, 2% to 2.5% were seen once, and the ten largest hold 3%. Sample: PBMCs. These receptors all stem from a man aged 45-65 years with multiple sclerosis.

This clonotype was counted ten times or more. The rearrangement links TRBV20-1 to TRBJ2-6; possibly TRBD2 for D (5 bases). The CDR3 totals 23 residues. V lost 0 bases to trimming and J lost 6 bases, with 36 bases between them. Germline CDR1 reads DFQATT; CDR2 reads SNEGSKA (reference sequence). As DNA, the CDR3 is TGCAGTGCTAGAGATCCACTATCGGTCAGTGTTCCGGCCGCCCTTCGGGAGGCCAACGTCCTGACTTTC. Translation gives CSARDPLSVSVPAALREANVLTF.

This clonotype was seen at least ten times. V and J are TRBV9 and TRBJ1-2; D is unresolved. This CDR3 region has 16 residues. Trimming pared 0 bases from V and 6 bases from J, leaving 18 bases between. Germline loops: CDR1 SGDLS, CDR2 YYNGEE. DNA for the CDR3: TGTGCCAGCAGCGTAGAAGGTGACCGCGCAGGAGATGGCTACACCTTC. Its protein is CASSVEGDRAGDGYTF. The variable domain in full, with the rest retrieved from reference TRBV9 and TRBJ1-2, is DSGVTQTPKHLITATGQRVTLRCSPRSGDLSVYWYQQSLDQGLQFLIQYYNGEERAKGNILERFSAQQFPDLHSELNLSSLELGDSALYFCASSVEGDRAGDGYTFGSGTRLTVV.

Turning to this clonotype: Given a much more abundant clone one base away, this may be a read error. J is TRBJ2-3 and V is TRBV20-1; D is possibly TRBD1 (6 bases). The CDR3 sequence is 15 residues long. In germline, CDR1 is DFQATT, CDR2 SNEGSKA (reference sequence). V lost 3 bases and J lost 2, with 15 bases in between. In nucleotides, the CDR3 is TGCAGTGCTAGTAGAGAGGGGGACCCCACAGATACGCAGTATTTT. It translates to CSASREGDPTDTQYF.

Many counts were recorded for this clonotype. The chain joins TRBV20-1 to TRBJ1-2; a weak D match, TRBD1 (5 bases). This CDR3 has 14 amino acids. The V and J ends lost 0 bases and 2 bases respectively, with 10 bases between them. Germline CDR1 DFQATT, CDR2 SNEGSKA (reference sequence). The CDR3 DNA reads as TGCAGTGCTAGAGAGCAGGGCGTGAACTATGGCTACACCTTC. Translated: CSAREQGVNYGYTF.

Of note for this clonotype: Since a much larger clone is just one base distant, this may be a read error. This chain uses TRBV27 with TRBJ2-1; D is possibly TRBD1 (6 bases). The length of the CDR3 is 14 residues. Germline V gives CDR1 MNHEY, CDR2 SMNVEV (reference sequence). CDR3 in DNA: TGTGCCAGCAGTTCACAGGGCACCTACAATGAGCGGTTCTTC. This gives the protein CASSSQGTYNERFF.

This clonotype showed up many times. V usage is TRBV4-1 and J usage is TRBJ2-7, with D hard to call. The CDR3 is made up of 16 amino acids. The germline gives CDR1 MGHRA, CDR2 YSYEKL. V was shortened by 0 bases and J by 0 bases, with 12 bases between the two germline ends. The CDR3 sequence: CASSQDRAGPSYEQYF. In DNA, the CDR3 is TGCGCCAGCAGCCAAGATAGGGCAGGCCCCTCCTACGAGCAGTACTTC.

This clonotype was detected ten times or more. The genes are TRBV27 and TRBJ1-6; D possibly corresponds to TRBD1 (6 bases). CDR1 and CDR2 from the germline V gene are MNHEY and SMNVEV (reference sequence). Deletions cut 5 bases from V and 7 bases from J, with 15 bases between. This CDR3 region has 15 residues. CDR3 protein: CASSNHQGPNSPLHF. The CDR3 coding sequence is TGTGCCAGCAGTAATCACCAGGGGCCAAATTCACCCCTCCACTTT.